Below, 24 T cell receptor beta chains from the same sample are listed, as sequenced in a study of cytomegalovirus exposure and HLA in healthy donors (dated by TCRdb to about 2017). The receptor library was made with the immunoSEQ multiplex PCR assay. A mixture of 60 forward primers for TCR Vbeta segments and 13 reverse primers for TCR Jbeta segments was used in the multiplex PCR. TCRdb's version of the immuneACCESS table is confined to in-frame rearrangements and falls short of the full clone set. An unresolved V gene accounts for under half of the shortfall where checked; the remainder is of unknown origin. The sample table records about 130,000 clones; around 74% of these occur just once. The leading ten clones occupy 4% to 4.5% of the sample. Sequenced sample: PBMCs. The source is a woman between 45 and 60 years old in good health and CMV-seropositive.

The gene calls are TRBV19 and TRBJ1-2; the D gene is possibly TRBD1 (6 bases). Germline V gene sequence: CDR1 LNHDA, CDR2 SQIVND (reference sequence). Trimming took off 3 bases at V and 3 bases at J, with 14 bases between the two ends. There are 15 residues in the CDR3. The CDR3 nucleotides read TGTGCCAGTAGTATCGGTCAGGGGTCCTACTATGGCTACACCTTC. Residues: CASSIGQGSYYGYTF. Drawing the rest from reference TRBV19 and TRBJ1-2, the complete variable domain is DGGITQSPKYLFRKEGQNVTLSCEQNLNHDAMYWYRQDPGQGLRLIYYSQIVNDFQKGDIAEGYSVSREKKESFPLTVTSAQKNPTAFYLCASSIGQGSYYGYTFGSGTRLTVV.

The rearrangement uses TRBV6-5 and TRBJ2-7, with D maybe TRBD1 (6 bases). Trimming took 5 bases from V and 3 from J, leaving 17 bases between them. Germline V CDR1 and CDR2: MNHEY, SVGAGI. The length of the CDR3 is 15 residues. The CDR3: CASSKKDSPLYEQYF. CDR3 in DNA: TGTGCCAGCAGTAAAAAGGACAGTCCCCTCTACGAGCAGTACTTC.

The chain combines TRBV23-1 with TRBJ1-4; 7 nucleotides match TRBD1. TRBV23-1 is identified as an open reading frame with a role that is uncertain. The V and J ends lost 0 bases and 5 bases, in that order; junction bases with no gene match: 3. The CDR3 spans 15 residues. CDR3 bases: TGCGCCAGCAGTCAATCGGGACAGCACAATGAAAAACTGTTTTTT. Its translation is CASSQSGQHNEKLFF.

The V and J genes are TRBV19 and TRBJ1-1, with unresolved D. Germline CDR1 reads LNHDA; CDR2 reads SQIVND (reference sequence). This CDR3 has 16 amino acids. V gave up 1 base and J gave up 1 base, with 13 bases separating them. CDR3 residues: CASSIAFFARNTEAFF. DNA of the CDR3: TGTGCCAGTAGTATAGCATTTTTTGCCAGGAACACTGAAGCTTTCTTT.

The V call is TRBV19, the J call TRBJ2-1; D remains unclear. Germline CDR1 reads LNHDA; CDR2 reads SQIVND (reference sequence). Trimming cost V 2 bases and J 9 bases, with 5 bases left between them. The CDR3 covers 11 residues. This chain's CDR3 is CASSIYGEQFF. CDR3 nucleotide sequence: TGTGCCAGTAGTATATACGGTGAGCAGTTCTTC. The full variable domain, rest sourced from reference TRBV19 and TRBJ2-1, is DGGITQSPKYLFRKEGQNVTLSCEQNLNHDAMYWYRQDPGQGLRLIYYSQIVNDFQKGDIAEGYSVSREKKESFPLTVTSAQKNPTAFYLCASSIYGEQFFGPGTRLTVL.

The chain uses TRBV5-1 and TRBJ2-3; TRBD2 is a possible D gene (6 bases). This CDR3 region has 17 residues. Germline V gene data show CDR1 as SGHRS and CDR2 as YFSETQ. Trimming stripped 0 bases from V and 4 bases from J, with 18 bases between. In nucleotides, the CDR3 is TGCGCCAGCAGCTTGGTCACTAGCATCTCAGCGGCAGATACGCAGTATTTT. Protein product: CASSLVTSISAADTQYF.

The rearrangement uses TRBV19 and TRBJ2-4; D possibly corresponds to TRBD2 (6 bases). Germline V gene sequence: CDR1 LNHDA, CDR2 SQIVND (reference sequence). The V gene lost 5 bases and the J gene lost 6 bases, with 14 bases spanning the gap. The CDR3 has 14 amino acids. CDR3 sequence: CASSGGRQRNIQYF. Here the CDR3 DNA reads TGTGCCAGTAGTGGAGGGAGACAGAGAAACATTCAGTACTTC.

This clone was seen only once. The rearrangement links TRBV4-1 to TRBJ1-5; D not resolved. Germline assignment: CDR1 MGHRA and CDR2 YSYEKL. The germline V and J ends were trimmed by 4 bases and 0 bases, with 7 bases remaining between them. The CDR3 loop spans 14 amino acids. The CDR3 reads CASSLHISNQPQHF. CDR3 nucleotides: TGCGCCAGCAGCCTACACATTAGCAATCAGCCCCAGCATTTT.

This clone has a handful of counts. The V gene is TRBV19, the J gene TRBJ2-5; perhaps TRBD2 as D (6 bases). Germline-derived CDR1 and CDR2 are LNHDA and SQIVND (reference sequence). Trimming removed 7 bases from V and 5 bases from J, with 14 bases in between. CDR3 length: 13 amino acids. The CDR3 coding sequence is TGTGCCAGTATTGGGCTAGGAGGGGAGACCCAGTACTTC. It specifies CASIGLGGETQYF.

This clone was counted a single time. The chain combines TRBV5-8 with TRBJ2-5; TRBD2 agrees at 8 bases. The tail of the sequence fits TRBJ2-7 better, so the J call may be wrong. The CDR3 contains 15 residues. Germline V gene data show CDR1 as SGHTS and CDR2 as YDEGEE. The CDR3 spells CASSLASGGSYEQYF. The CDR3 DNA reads TGTGCCAGCAGCTTGGCGAGCGGGGGTTCCTACGAGCAGTACTTC.

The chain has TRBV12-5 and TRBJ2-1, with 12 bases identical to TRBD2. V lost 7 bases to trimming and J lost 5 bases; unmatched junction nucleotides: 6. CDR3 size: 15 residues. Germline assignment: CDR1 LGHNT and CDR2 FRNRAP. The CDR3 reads CASARLAGANNEQFF. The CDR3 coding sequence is TGTGCTAGTGCTAGACTAGCGGGGGCTAACAATGAGCAGTTCTTC.

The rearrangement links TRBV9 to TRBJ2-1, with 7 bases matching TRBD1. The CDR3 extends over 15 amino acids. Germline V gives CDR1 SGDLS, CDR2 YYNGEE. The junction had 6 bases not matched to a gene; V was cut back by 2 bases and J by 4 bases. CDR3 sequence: CASSVTGTAYNEQFF. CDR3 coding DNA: TGTGCCAGCAGCGTCACCGGGACAGCTTACAATGAGCAGTTCTTC. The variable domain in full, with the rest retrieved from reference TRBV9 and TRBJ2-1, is DSGVTQTPKHLITATGQRVTLRCSPRSGDLSVYWYQQSLDQGLQFLIQYYNGEERAKGNILERFSAQQFPDLHSELNLSSLELGDSALYFCASSVTGTAYNEQFFGPGTRLTVL.

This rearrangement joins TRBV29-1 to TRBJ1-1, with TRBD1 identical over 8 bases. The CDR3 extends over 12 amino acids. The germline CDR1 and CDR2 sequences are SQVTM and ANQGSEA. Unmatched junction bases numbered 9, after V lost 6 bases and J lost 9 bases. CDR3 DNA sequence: TGCAGCGTCCCCGGACAGGGTACTCAAGCTTTCTTT. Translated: CSVPGQGTQAFF.

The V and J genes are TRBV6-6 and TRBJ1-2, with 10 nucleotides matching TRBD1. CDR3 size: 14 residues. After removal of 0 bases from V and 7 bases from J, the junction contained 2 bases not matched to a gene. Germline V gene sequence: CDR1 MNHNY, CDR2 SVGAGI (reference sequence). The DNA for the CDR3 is TGTGCCAGCAGTTACTCAGGGACAGGGGCTGGCTACACCTTC. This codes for CASSYSGTGAGYTF.

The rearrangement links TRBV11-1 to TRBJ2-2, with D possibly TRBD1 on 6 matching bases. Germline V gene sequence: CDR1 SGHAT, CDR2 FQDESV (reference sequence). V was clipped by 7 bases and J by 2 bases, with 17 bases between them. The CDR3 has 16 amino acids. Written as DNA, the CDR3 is TGTGCCAGCAACGGAAGGTCAGGGGTCAACACCGGGGAGCTGTTTTTT. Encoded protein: CASNGRSGVNTGELFF. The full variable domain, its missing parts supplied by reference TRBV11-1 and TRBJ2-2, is EAEVAQSPRYKITEKSQAVAFWCDPISGHATLYWYRQILGQGPELLVQFQDESVVDDSQLPKDRFSAERLKGVDSTLKIQPAELGDSAMYLCASNGRSGVNTGELFFGEGSRLTVL.

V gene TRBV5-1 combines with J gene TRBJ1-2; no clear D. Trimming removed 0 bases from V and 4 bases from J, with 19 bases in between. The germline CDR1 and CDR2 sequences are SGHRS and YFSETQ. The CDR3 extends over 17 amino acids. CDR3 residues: CASSLGRAEPLIYGYTF. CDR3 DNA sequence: TGCGCCAGCAGCTTGGGCAGAGCGGAACCATTAATCTATGGCTACACCTTC.

The CDR3 region has the DNA TGTGCCAGCAGCTTAGTTCCCGGGGGCGAGCAGTACTTC. Residues: CASSLVPGGEQYF. This sequence joins TRBV7-9 and TRBJ2-7; maybe TRBD2 (6 bases). V lost 1 base and J 6 bases, leaving 10 bases between the germline ends. The CDR3 sequence is 13 residues long. CDR1 is SEHNR, CDR2 FQNEAQ, per germline (reference sequence).

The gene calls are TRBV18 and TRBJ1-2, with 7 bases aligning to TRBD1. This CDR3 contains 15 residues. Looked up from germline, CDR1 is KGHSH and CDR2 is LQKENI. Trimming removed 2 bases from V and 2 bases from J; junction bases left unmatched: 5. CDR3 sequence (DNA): TGTGCCAGCTCACCAAAGGGGGCGCGGAACTATGGCTACACCTTC. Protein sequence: CASSPKGARNYGYTF.

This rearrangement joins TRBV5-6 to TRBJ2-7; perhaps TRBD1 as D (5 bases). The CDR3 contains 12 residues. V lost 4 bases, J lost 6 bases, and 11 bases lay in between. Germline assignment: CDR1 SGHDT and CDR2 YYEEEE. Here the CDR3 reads CASSRRVREQYF. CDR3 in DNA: TGTGCCAGCAGCCGCAGGGTACGCGAGCAGTACTTC. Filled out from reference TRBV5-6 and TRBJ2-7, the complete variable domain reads DAGVTQSPTHLIKTRGQQVTLRCSPKSGHDTVSWYQQALGQGPQFIFQYYEEEERQRGNFPDRFSGHQFPNYSSELNVNALLLGDSALYLCASSRRVREQYFGPGTRLTVT.

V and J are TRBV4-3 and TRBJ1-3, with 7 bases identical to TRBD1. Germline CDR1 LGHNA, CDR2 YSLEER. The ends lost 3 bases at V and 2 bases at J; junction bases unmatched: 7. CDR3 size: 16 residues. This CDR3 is CASSHRQDRAGNTIYF. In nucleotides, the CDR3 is TGCGCCAGCAGCCATCGTCAAGACAGGGCTGGAAACACCATATATTTT.

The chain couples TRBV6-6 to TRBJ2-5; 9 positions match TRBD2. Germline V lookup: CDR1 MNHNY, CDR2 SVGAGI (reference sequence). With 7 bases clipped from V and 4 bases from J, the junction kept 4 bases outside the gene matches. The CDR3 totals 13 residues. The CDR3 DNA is TGTGCCAGCACTGGCGGGGGGGGAGAGACCCAGTACTTC. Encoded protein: CASTGGGGETQYF.

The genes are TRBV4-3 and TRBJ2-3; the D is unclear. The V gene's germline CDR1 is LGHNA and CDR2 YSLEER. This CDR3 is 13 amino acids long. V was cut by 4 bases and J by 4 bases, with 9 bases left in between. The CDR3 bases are TGCGCCAGCAGCCCGCTTACAGCAGATACGCAGTATTTT. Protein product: CASSPLTADTQYF.

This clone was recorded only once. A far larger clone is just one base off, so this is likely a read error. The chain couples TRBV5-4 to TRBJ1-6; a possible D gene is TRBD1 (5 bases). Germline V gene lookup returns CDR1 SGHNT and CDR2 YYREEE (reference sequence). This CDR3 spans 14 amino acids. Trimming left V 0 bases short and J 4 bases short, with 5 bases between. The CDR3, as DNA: TGTGCCAGCAGCTTGGGACAGTATAATTCACCCCTCCACTTT. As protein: CASSLGQYNSPLHF.

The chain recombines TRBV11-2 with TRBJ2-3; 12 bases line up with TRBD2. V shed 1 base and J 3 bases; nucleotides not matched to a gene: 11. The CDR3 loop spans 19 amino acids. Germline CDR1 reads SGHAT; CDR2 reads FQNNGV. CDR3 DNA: TGTGCCAGCAGCTTAGTATGGGCTAGCGGGGGGGCGGGGACAGATACGCAGTATTTT. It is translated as CASSLVWASGGAGTDTQYF. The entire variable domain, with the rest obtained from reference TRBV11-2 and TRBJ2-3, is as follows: EAGVAQSPRYKIIEKRQSVAFWCNPISGHATLYWYQQILGQGPKLLIQFQNNGVVDDSQLPKDRFSAERLKGVDSTLKIQPAKLEDSAVYLCASSLVWASGGAGTDTQYFGPGTRLTVL.